This T cell receptor (beta chain) came from a study of cytomegalovirus exposure and HLA in healthy donors. A note on this clone: Its antigen is as yet unknown.

Trimming shortened V by 5 bases and J by 0 bases, and 14 bases separated the two germline ends. Germline values: CDR1 SGHTA, CDR2 FQGTGA. There are 17 residues in the CDR3. The PCR was carried out with 60 Vbeta primers and 13 Jbeta primers. Method: immunoSEQ multiplex PCR; TCRdb's copy keeps in-frame clones and lacks some. This repertoire comprises 100,000 to 150,000 clones; its ten largest clones make up roughly 1.6%. The study, taken as a whole, reports: Cytomegalovirus-associated TCR beta chains were listed, numbering 150 to 200. Accounts indicate the classifier identified cytomegalovirus status with strong specificity and sensitivity. Excluded were some V segments that proved indistinguishable, including TRBV6-2 and TRBV6-3.

The sample comprised PBMCs. The V gene is TRBV7-3, the J gene TRBJ2-6, with TRBD1 as a possible D gene (7 bases). This receptor was obtained from a middle-aged woman in good health and CMV-seronegative. The CDR3 region is CASSETGTSSGANVLTF. The CDR3 DNA follows: TGTGCCAGCAGCGAGACAGGGACTTCCTCTGGGGCCAACGTCCTGACTTTC.